This T cell receptor (beta chain) was observed in a study of OX40 agonist ivuxolimab in advanced cancers. Study context: Eligibility admitted prior anti-PD-1, anti-PD-L1 or anti-CTLA-4 therapy; 40% had some. Study-level points and caveats: Low normalized T-cell clonal expansion was additionally recorded for some nonresponders. On average, CD8+ T cells showed a greater number of expanded clones than CD4+.

V lost 4 bases, J lost 5 bases, and 8 bases stayed unmatched. CDR1 is SGHTA and CDR2 is FQGNSA in the germline V gene. There are 15 residues in the CDR3. Turning to this clone: Its antigen is as yet unknown.

Here immunoSEQ multiplex PCR was the method, and the copy in TCRdb shows in-frame clones only, minus some. Altogether about 89,000 clones are present, roughly 91% being singletons, with the ten largest covering about 0.7%. This sequence joins TRBV7-2 and TRBJ1-2, with 9 bases aligning to TRBD1. This TCR came from an adult with an advanced solid tumor such as melanoma, head and neck, liver or kidney cancer. Material: CD4+ or CD8+ T cells sorted from blood, obtained in a trial of the OX40 agonist ivuxolimab. CDR3 region: CASSSTGQGPYGYTF. CDR3 sequence (DNA): TGTGCCAGCAGCTCTACGGGACAGGGACCGTATGGCTACACCTTC.